The 12 T cell receptor beta chains presented below share a single source sample, sequenced in a study of cytomegalovirus exposure and HLA in healthy donors. The PCR made use of 60 Vbeta and 13 Jbeta primers. Generated by immunoSEQ multiplex PCR, the TCRdb table keeps only in-frame clones and is missing some. The sample lists 120,000 or so clones, around three quarters occurring once. The sequenced sample consisted of PBMCs. The receptors were sampled from a woman aged 40 to 55 in good health and CMV-seronegative.

This clone was counted a single time. The chain joins TRBV19 to TRBJ2-3; possibly TRBD2 for D (7 bases). The CDR3 covers 15 residues. Trimming pared 9 bases from V and 3 bases from J, leaving 19 bases between. The germline CDR1 and CDR2 sequences are LNHDA and SQIVND (reference sequence). DNA for the CDR3: TGTGCCAGCATAAGCGGGGCAGGGGAGACAGATACGCAGTATTTT. Translated, it gives CASISGAGETDTQYF.

V is TRBV7-9 and J is TRBJ2-7, with 10 bases identical to TRBD2. The CDR3 is 14 amino acids. J gave up 3 bases and V 5 bases, and 4 bases lay outside the gene matches. Germline-derived CDR1 and CDR2 are SEHNR and FQNEAQ (reference sequence). The CDR3 protein is CASSPGLAVYEQYF. The CDR3 DNA reads TGTGCCAGCAGCCCCGGACTAGCGGTCTACGAGCAGTACTTC.

This clone has a single count. The chain has TRBV9 and TRBJ1-4; D is undetermined. V was clipped by 4 bases and J by 5 bases, with 12 bases between them. This CDR3 contains 14 residues. Germline assignment: CDR1 SGDLS and CDR2 YYNGEE. In nucleotides, the CDR3 is TGTGCCAGCAGCCCCCTATCTTGGAATGAAAAACTGTTTTTT. Protein: CASSPLSWNEKLFF.

This rearrangement joins TRBV7-9 to TRBJ1-1; the match to TRBD1 covers 7 bases. Germline assignment: CDR1 SEHNR and CDR2 FQNEAQ (reference sequence). Trimming removed 5 bases from V and 1 base from J; junction bases left unmatched: 4. The CDR3 is 14 amino acids. Written as DNA, the CDR3 is TGTGCCAGCAGCCGGAGACAGGGGAACACTGAAGCTTTCTTT. It specifies CASSRRQGNTEAFF. Full variable domain (rest looked up from reference TRBV7-9 and TRBJ1-1): DTGVSQNPRHKITKRGQNVTFRCDPISEHNRLYWYRQTLGQGPEFLTYFQNEAQLEKSRLLSDRFSAERPKGSFSTLEIQRTEQGDSAMYLCASSRRQGNTEAFFGQGTRLTVV.

V gene TRBV21-1 combines with J gene TRBJ2-1; the D call in the table, TRBD2, was not verified against the DNA. TRBV21-1 is a known pseudogene. This CDR3 has 17 amino acids. The CDR3 DNA is TGTGCCAGCAGCAAAGCGGGGAGGGGGAGCTCCTACAATGAGCAGTTCTTC. This translates into CASSKAGRGSSYNEQFF.

V usage is TRBV5-3 and J usage is TRBJ2-4, with 10 bases aligning to TRBD2. TRBV5-3 counts as an open reading frame of uncertain function. This CDR3 region has 16 residues. Germline trimming cut 9 bases from V and 7 bases from J; bases unmatched to any gene: 16. The CDR3: CATRPSGRAVGNIQYF. CDR3 DNA: TGTGCCACCAGACCCAGCGGGAGGGCCGTTGGGAACATTCAGTACTTC.

The chain has TRBV10-3 and TRBJ2-7; the match to TRBD1 covers 8 bases. In germline, CDR1 is ENHRY, CDR2 SYGVKD. This CDR3 has 16 amino acids. V gave up 2 bases and J gave up 1 base; unmatched junction bases: 7. The DNA of the CDR3 is TGTGCCATCAGTGAGCCTCGGACAGGGTTATCCTACGAGCAGTACTTC. Translation gives CAISEPRTGLSYEQYF.

The V gene is TRBV28, the J gene TRBJ2-7; 8 nucleotides line up with TRBD1. V lost 5 bases and J lost 2; bases outside the gene matches: 8. Germline V gene data show CDR1 as MDHEN and CDR2 as SYDVKM. CDR3 length equals 15 residues. CDR3 region: CASSPGQGSPYEQYF. Here the CDR3 DNA reads TGTGCCAGCAGTCCCGGACAGGGATCTCCCTACGAGCAGTACTTC.

This clone was seen once. The V call is TRBV6-5, the J call TRBJ1-6; 8 bases line up with TRBD1. The CDR3 sequence is 14 residues long. In germline, CDR1 is MNHEY, CDR2 SVGAGI. V gave up 6 bases and J gave up 9 bases; unmatched junction bases: 7. The CDR3 sequence is CASRQQGVGSPLHF. As DNA, the CDR3 is TGTGCCAGCAGACAACAGGGGGTTGGTTCACCCCTCCACTTT.

This chain uses TRBV20-1 with TRBJ1-2, with D uncertain. The V end lost 5 bases, the J end lost 7 bases, and 11 bases lay between the germline ends. This CDR3 comprises 11 residues. Germline CDR1 and CDR2: DFQATT and SNEGSKA (reference sequence). As DNA, the CDR3 is TGCAGTGCTCCTTTGCGGGGTGGCTACACCTTC. Translating gives CSAPLRGGYTF.

This clone was seen more than once but under ten times. V and J are TRBV21-1 and TRBJ2-2; the table's TRBD2 call for D was not verified on the DNA. TRBV21-1 is tagged as a pseudogene. The CDR3 runs to 14 residues. CDR3: CANWTSGPTGELFF. In DNA form, the CDR3 reads TGTGCCAACTGGACTAGCGGACCCACCGGGGAGCTGTTTTTT.

The genes are TRBV5-1 and TRBJ1-1; D ambiguous. CDR1 and CDR2 (germline): SGHRS, YFSETQ. With 4 bases removed from V and 0 bases from J, the gap between germline ends came to 13 bases. The CDR3 has 15 residues. CDR3 loop: CASSPETDLNTEAFF. The CDR3 coding sequence is TGCGCCAGCAGCCCCGAGACGGACTTGAACACTGAAGCTTTCTTT.